This T cell receptor (beta chain) originates from a study of cytomegalovirus exposure and HLA in healthy donors. Study background: One earlier analysis, a look at 200 million or so T cells, found fewer than 140 million unique TCR beta sequences. General observations from the study: Cytomegalovirus-associated status was assigned to about 180 TCR beta chains. Other equally common chains were less clonally expanded than HLA-associated TCR beta chains, a later analysis showed.

The PCR ran on 60 Vbeta and 13 Jbeta primers. Sequencing was performed with immunoSEQ multiplex PCR; in TCRdb, only in-frame clones are kept and a portion is missing. This sample has around 130,000 clones, with around four fifths found just once. CDR1 is SGHTA and CDR2 is FQGNSA in the germline V gene. This CDR3 region has 14 residues. The V end was cut by 5 bases, the J end by 0 bases, with 8 bases between. As regards this clone: Its antigen is still unknown.

This TCR was sampled from a boy aged 5-17 years in good health and CMV-seronegative. V and J are TRBV7-2 and TRBJ2-4; D gene unclear. Sequencing was carried out using PBMCs. The CDR3 sequence is CASSPRVAKNIQYF. CDR3 nucleotides: TGTGCCAGCAGCCCGAGAGTAGCCAAAAACATTCAGTACTTC.